In this sample, the clone carrying this TCR beta chain turned up once. The junction and the germline gene differ at one end; a read error may be behind it. The sample belongs to a study of CDR3 diversity in severe acne. The germline V gene encodes CDR1 SNHLY and CDR2 FYNNEI. CDR3 length: 14 residues. TCRdb re-called the PCR reads with MiXCR, one entry per CDR3 protein. The sample consists of about 98,000 distinct CDR3 sequences, 51% of them appearing once. V is TRBV2 and J is TRBJ2-1, with TRBD1 matching over 9 bases. Input material: blood. The source of this sequence is a male donor with acne. The CDR3 DNA reads as TGTGCCAGCGGGACAGGGCAGGTCTACAGTGAGCAGTTCTTC. Its protein is CASGTGQVYSEQFF.